This T cell receptor beta chain is drawn from a study of cytomegalovirus exposure and HLA in healthy donors. General study results and limits: In a later analysis, TCR beta V- and J-gene trimming was associated with a missense DCLRE1C variant. Analyses of presence/absence relied on an assumption of roughly uniform sequencing depth across donors. Excluded: some indistinguishable V segments such as TRBV6-2 and TRBV6-3. A later analysis found TCR association rates differed by HLA locus, highest for DRB1 and lowest for HLA-C.

PCR primers comprised 60 Vbeta and 13 Jbeta primers. The protocol was immunoSEQ multiplex PCR, while the TCRdb copy is restricted to in-frame clones and leaves out a portion. The sample contains 150,000 to 200,000 clones, around 75% of which appear only once. The CDR3 has 14 residues. V was pared by 7 bases and J by 6 bases, with 16 bases between. CDR1 and CDR2 (germline): MNHNS, SASEGT. Worth noting for this clone: Antigen unknown.

The sequenced sample was PBMCs. The clonotype comes from a female donor in good health and CMV-seronegative. This rearrangement joins TRBV6-1 to TRBJ2-1; TRBD2 might be the D (5 bases). The CDR3 DNA sequence: TGTGCCAGCAATTTGCGGGTCCGCCTCAATGAGCAGTTCTTC. Encoded protein: CASNLRVRLNEQFF.